What follows describes a single T cell receptor (beta chain). All participating donors were Caucasian adults from Nashville, Tennessee. This sample is part of a study of shared clonotypes between healthy human individuals. Measured with immunoSEQ multiplex PCR; TCRdb has only the in-frame clones, and not every one. The repertoire holds about half a million clones, with more than 75% as singletons. Germline loops: CDR1 MGHDK, CDR2 SYGVNS. This CDR3 spans 12 amino acids. Trimming pared 4 bases from V and 4 bases from J, leaving 8 bases between. This TCR was recovered from a middle-aged woman in good health. Some clones in this sample may be carry-over from other donors' samples. V gene TRBV25-1 combines with J gene TRBJ2-7; possibly TRBD1 for D (5 bases). Sequenced material: PBMCs. The CDR3 nucleotides are TGTGCCAGCAGTGCACAGGATTACGAGCAGTACTTC. This sequence encodes CASSAQDYEQYF.